One sample yielded the 30 T cell receptor beta chains listed below, sequenced in a study of cytomegalovirus exposure and HLA in healthy donors. The PCR contained 60 Vbeta and 13 Jbeta primers. Sequencing was performed with immunoSEQ multiplex PCR; in TCRdb, only in-frame clones are kept and a portion is missing. The table includes approximately 190,000 clones, around 80% detected once. The sequencing sample was made of PBMCs. The source is a man aged 40-55 years in good health and CMV-seropositive.

V usage is TRBV4-1 and J usage is TRBJ2-7; no reliable D call. V was pared by 0 bases and J by 4 bases, with 13 bases between. This CDR3 has 15 amino acids. Germline CDR1 and CDR2: MGHRA and YSYEKL. The CDR3 coding sequence is TGCGCCAGCAGCCAAGATGTCGGTAGCACGTACGAGCAGTACTTC. Its protein is CASSQDVGSTYEQYF.

This chain joins TRBV19 and TRBJ2-1, with 9 bases that match TRBD1. CDR3 size: 15 residues. V lost 6 bases and J lost 5; bases outside the gene matches: 8. Germline V gene data show CDR1 as LNHDA and CDR2 as SQIVND (reference sequence). The CDR3 nucleotides are TGTGCCAGTAGCACCGGGACAGGGTACCACAATGAGCAGTTCTTC. Its protein is CASSTGTGYHNEQFF.

This rearrangement joins TRBV28 to TRBJ1-1, with 9 nucleotides matching TRBD1. The J segment lost 5 bases and the V segment lost 7 bases, leaving 8 bases of the junction unmatched. Per germline, CDR1 MDHEN and CDR2 SYDVKM. This CDR3 region has 14 residues. The CDR3 nucleotides read TGTGCCAGCACCCGGACAGGGGATAGGACTGAAGCTTTCTTT. It is translated as CASTRTGDRTEAFF. Full variable domain (missing parts from reference TRBV28 and TRBJ1-1): DVKVTQSSRYLVKRTGEKVFLECVQDMDHENMFWYRQDPGLGLRLIYFSYDVKMKEKGDIPEGYSVSREKKERFSLILESASTNQTSMYLCASTRTGDRTEAFFGQGTRLTVV.

This clone was seen only a few times. The chain is built from TRBV28 and TRBJ2-3; 9 bases fit TRBD2. CDR3 length equals 15 residues. Germline CDR1 MDHEN, CDR2 SYDVKM. V shed 4 bases, J shed 1 base, and the junction held 3 bases outside the gene matches. Here the CDR3 DNA reads TGTGCCAGCAGTTCGTTAGCGGGGGGCACAGATACGCAGTATTTT. Protein sequence: CASSSLAGGTDTQYF.

This chain links TRBV6-4 with TRBJ1-5, with D uncertain. Per the germline V gene, CDR1 is MRHNA and CDR2 is SNTAGT. V was cut by 1 base and J by 4 bases, with 8 bases left in between. The CDR3 length is 14 residues. In DNA, the CDR3 is TGTGCCAGCAGTGACTGGCCGGGTAATCAGCCCCAGCATTTT. Protein sequence: CASSDWPGNQPQHF.

The V call is TRBV15, the J call TRBJ2-7; 9 positions agree with TRBD2. The CDR3 covers 17 residues. Germline loops: CDR1 LNHNV, CDR2 YYDKDF (reference sequence). J was trimmed by 0 bases and V by 0 bases; bases with no gene match: 6. DNA for the CDR3: TGTGCCACCAGCAGAGATGGAAGCGGGGGGACCTCCTACGAGCAGTACTTC. Protein product: CATSRDGSGGTSYEQYF.

V gene TRBV30 combines with J gene TRBJ2-7; 10 bases line up with TRBD2. Germline V gene sequence: CDR1 GTSNPN, CDR2 SVGIG (reference sequence). J gave up 0 bases and V 3 bases, and 8 bases lay outside the gene matches. This CDR3 is 16 amino acids long. The CDR3 DNA reads TGTGCCTGGAGCCGAATTAGCGGGGGGCTCTCCTACGAGCAGTACTTC. Translating it yields CAWSRISGGLSYEQYF.

The rearrangement uses TRBV9 and TRBJ2-1, with unresolved D. Germline assignment: CDR1 SGDLS and CDR2 YYNGEE. This CDR3 is 17 amino acids long. V lost 0 bases and J lost 2, with 15 bases in between. CDR3 sequence (DNA): TGTGCCAGCAGCGTAGCTGGCGCGGCGTGGGCCTACAATGAGCAGTTCTTC. Amino acid sequence: CASSVAGAAWAYNEQFF.

The rearrangement uses TRBV29-1 and TRBJ2-3, with 13 bases matching TRBD2. J was trimmed by 5 bases and V by 7 bases; bases with no gene match: 12. The length of the CDR3 is 16 residues. From germline, CDR1 is SQVTM and CDR2 ANQGSEA. The CDR3 loop reads CSARGTSGGAGDTQYF. The CDR3 DNA reads as TGCAGCGCGAGGGGAACTAGCGGGGGGGCCGGAGATACGCAGTATTTT.

The genes are TRBV19 and TRBJ1-1, with D unclear. The germline V gene encodes CDR1 LNHDA and CDR2 SQIVND (reference sequence). Trimming removed 4 bases from V and 7 bases from J, with 16 bases in between. The CDR3 extends over 14 amino acids. This CDR3 is CASSNILSGSEAFF. CDR3 nucleotides: TGTGCCAGTAGTAACATTCTCAGTGGGAGTGAAGCTTTCTTT.

This clone was counted a single time. The genes are TRBV6-1 and TRBJ2-5; 9 bases map to TRBD2. V gave up 5 bases and J gave up 5 bases; unmatched junction bases: 6. This CDR3 region has 14 residues. The germline V gene encodes CDR1 MNHNS and CDR2 SASEGT. For the CDR3, the DNA is TGTGCCAGCAGTTCGGGACTAGCAGGGGAGACCCAGTACTTC. It is translated as CASSSGLAGETQYF.

The chain recombines TRBV7-2 with TRBJ2-7, with D perhaps TRBD2 (5 bases). The length of the CDR3 is 15 residues. V was cut by 1 base and J by 0 bases, with 10 bases left in between. Germline assignment: CDR1 SGHTA and CDR2 FQGNSA. The CDR3 DNA is TGTGCCAGCAGCTTAGGGTGGCGGGCCTCCTACGAGCAGTACTTC. Protein product: CASSLGWRASYEQYF.

This chain's CDR3 is CASSALASDSYNEQFF. The DNA for the CDR3 is TGTGCCAGCAGCGCTCTTGCCAGCGACTCCTACAATGAGCAGTTCTTC. The rearrangement links TRBV9 to TRBJ2-1; no clear D gene. Germline-derived CDR1 and CDR2 are SGDLS and YYNGEE. Trimming cost V 3 bases and J 0 bases, with 13 bases left between them. The CDR3 has 16 amino acids.

The V gene is TRBV7-2, the J gene TRBJ1-5, with TRBD1 matching over 7 bases. Germline V gene sequence: CDR1 SGHTA, CDR2 FQGNSA. CDR3 length: 13 amino acids. After removal of 10 bases from V and 7 bases from J, the junction contained 10 bases not matched to a gene. The CDR3 reads CATRGQGNQPQHF. CDR3 sequence (DNA): TGTGCCACTAGGGGGCAGGGTAACCAGCCCCAGCATTTT.

V usage is TRBV9 and J usage is TRBJ1-2, with TRBD1 matching 9 bases. After removal of 2 bases from V and 6 bases from J, the junction contained 5 bases not matched to a gene. The germline CDR1 and CDR2 sequences are SGDLS and YYNGEE. The CDR3 consists of 14 residues. The CDR3 DNA reads TGTGCCAGCAGCGTCGGGACAGGGTTCAATGGCTACACCTTC. It codes for CASSVGTGFNGYTF.

This clone was seen more than once but under ten times. V is TRBV5-4 and J is TRBJ2-5, with D uncertain. The CDR3 has 14 residues. Per the germline V gene, CDR1 is SGHNT and CDR2 is YYREEE (reference sequence). Trimming removed 0 bases at V and 2 bases at J, with 8 bases between. The CDR3 here is CASSLVSFQETQYF. DNA for the CDR3: TGTGCCAGCAGCTTGGTTTCGTTTCAAGAGACCCAGTACTTC.

The chain combines TRBV19 with TRBJ2-1, with 14 bases identical to TRBD2. The CDR3 has 15 residues. V lost 6 bases to trimming and J lost 6 bases; unmatched junction nucleotides: 4. The germline gives CDR1 LNHDA, CDR2 SQIVND (reference sequence). The CDR3 reads CASSRTSGGPNEQFF. DNA of the CDR3: TGTGCCAGTAGCCGGACTAGCGGGGGGCCCAATGAGCAGTTCTTC.

CDR3 in DNA: TGTGCCAGCAGCTTAAAGGGTAGCGAGGAGACCCAGTACTTC. Protein: CASSLKGSEETQYF. The chain is built from TRBV7-3 and TRBJ2-5; possible D gene TRBD2, 5 bases. The CDR3 contains 14 residues. CDR1 is SGHTA, CDR2 FQGTGA, per germline. Between the trimmed V and J ends, which lost 1 base and 5 bases, there was a span of 11 bases.

The rearrangement links TRBV9 to TRBJ2-5; 10 bases fit TRBD2. Looked up from germline, CDR1 is SGDLS and CDR2 is YYNGEE. Trimming took 0 bases from V and 2 from J; bases not matched to a gene: 4. CDR3 length equals 16 residues. The CDR3 bases are TGTGCCAGCAGCGTAGGGGTAGCGGGGGGTCAAGAGACCCAGTACTTC. Translating it yields CASSVGVAGGQETQYF.

As concerns this clone: The same CDR3 arises from other DNA sequences in this sample as well. The V gene is TRBV6-5, the J gene TRBJ2-5; D might be TRBD1 (6 bases). Germline V gene sequence: CDR1 MNHEY, CDR2 SVGAGI. The CDR3 is 13 amino acids. Trimming took 5 bases from V and 4 from J, leaving 11 bases between them. DNA for the CDR3: TGTGCCAGCAGTCCCCTAGGGGGAGAGACCCAGTACTTC. Protein product: CASSPLGGETQYF.

This chain uses TRBV2 with TRBJ2-3; the D gene is possibly TRBD2 (6 bases). The CDR3 contains 13 residues. Trimming took 6 bases from V and 3 from J, leaving 10 bases between them. Per the germline V gene, CDR1 is SNHLY and CDR2 is FYNNEI. The CDR3 is CASSERGTDTQYF. CDR3 nucleotides: TGTGCCAGCAGCGAACGGGGGACAGATACGCAGTATTTT.

The CDR3 DNA is TGTGCCACCAGCAGCCGGGACAGTATGAACACTGAAGCTTTCTTT. Its protein product is CATSSRDSMNTEAFF. This chain joins TRBV15 and TRBJ1-1; 7 positions match TRBD1. The CDR3 covers 15 residues. CDR1 and CDR2 (germline): LNHNV, YYDKDF (reference sequence). The V segment lost 3 bases and the J segment 0 bases; nucleotides outside the gene matches: 4. Based on the CDR3 plus reference TRBV15 and TRBJ1-1, the full variable domain is DAMVIQNPRYQVTQFGKPVTLSCSQTLNHNVMYWYQQKSSQAPKLLFHYYDKDFNNEADTPDNFQSRRPNTSFCFLDIRSPGLGDTAMYLCATSSRDSMNTEAFFGQGTRLTVV.

The chain joins TRBV6-5 to TRBJ2-7, with TRBD1 identical over 7 bases. CDR1 is MNHEY, CDR2 SVGAGI, per germline. J gave up 1 base and V 4 bases, and 4 bases lay outside the gene matches. The CDR3 is made up of 14 amino acids. In nucleotides, the CDR3 is TGTGCCAGCAGTTCGACAGGGTCGTCCTACGAGCAGTACTTC. Encoded protein: CASSSTGSSYEQYF.

CDR3 loop: CASSYSTLRSYEQYF. Written as DNA, the CDR3 is TGTGCCAGCAGTTACTCCACCCTGAGGTCCTACGAGCAGTACTTC. This chain uses TRBV6-5 with TRBJ2-7; D gene ambiguous. The germline V gene encodes CDR1 MNHEY and CDR2 SVGAGI. The CDR3 extends over 15 amino acids. The ends were cut back, 0 bases at V and 1 base at J, with 10 bases in the middle.

This chain uses TRBV21-1 with TRBJ1-6; the D call in the table, TRBD1, was not verified against the DNA. TRBV21-1 is tagged as a pseudogene. The CDR3 runs to 13 residues. In nucleotides, the CDR3 is TGTGCCAGTATTGGACAGGGGAATTCACCCCTCCACTTT. Its protein is CASIGQGNSPLHF.

The rearrangement links TRBV30 to TRBJ2-3; D is uncertain. CDR3 length: 14 amino acids. V lost 3 bases and J lost 2, with 12 bases in between. Germline-derived CDR1 and CDR2 are GTSNPN and SVGIG (reference sequence). The CDR3 sequence is CAWSRIAVTDTQYF. The CDR3 DNA is TGTGCCTGGAGCCGGATAGCTGTCACAGATACGCAGTATTTT.

For this clone: In the same sample, other DNA sequences code for this CDR3. This chain connects TRBV29-1 to TRBJ2-1; 9 bases are shared with TRBD1. Per germline, CDR1 SQVTM and CDR2 ANQGSEA. The V gene end was trimmed by 6 bases and the J gene end by 10 bases; junction bases not matched to a gene: 7. The CDR3 sequence is 12 residues long. CDR3 amino acids: CSVDRGANEQFF. The CDR3 coding sequence is TGCAGCGTCGACAGGGGGGCGAACGAGCAGTTCTTC.

The DNA for the CDR3 is TGTGCCTGGAGTGTTGGGACAGGGGTCTACGAGCAGTACTTC. Translated: CAWSVGTGVYEQYF. The gene calls are TRBV30 and TRBJ2-5, with 10 bases matching TRBD1. The DNA end is more similar to TRBJ2-7, so the J call may be wrong. In germline, CDR1 is GTSNPN, CDR2 SVGIG (reference sequence). The CDR3 has 14 residues.

The genes are TRBV10-1 and TRBJ1-1; 9 bases are a match to TRBD1. Germline V CDR1 and CDR2: WNHNN, SYGVQD (reference sequence). The CDR3 is 15 residues long. Germline trimming cut 7 bases from V and 0 bases from J; bases unmatched to any gene: 6. This CDR3 reads CASNSGTGLNTEAFF. CDR3 bases: TGCGCCAGCAACTCCGGGACAGGGTTGAACACTGAAGCTTTCTTT.

The genes are TRBV7-2 and TRBJ2-7; the match to TRBD2 covers 7 bases. Germline CDR1 reads SGHTA; CDR2 reads FQGNSA. V lost 5 bases, J lost 5 bases, and 6 bases stayed unmatched. The CDR3 sequence is 13 residues long. The CDR3 nucleotides are TGTGCCAGCAGCCCACTAGCGTCCCACGAGCAGTACTTC. Translated: CASSPLASHEQYF.